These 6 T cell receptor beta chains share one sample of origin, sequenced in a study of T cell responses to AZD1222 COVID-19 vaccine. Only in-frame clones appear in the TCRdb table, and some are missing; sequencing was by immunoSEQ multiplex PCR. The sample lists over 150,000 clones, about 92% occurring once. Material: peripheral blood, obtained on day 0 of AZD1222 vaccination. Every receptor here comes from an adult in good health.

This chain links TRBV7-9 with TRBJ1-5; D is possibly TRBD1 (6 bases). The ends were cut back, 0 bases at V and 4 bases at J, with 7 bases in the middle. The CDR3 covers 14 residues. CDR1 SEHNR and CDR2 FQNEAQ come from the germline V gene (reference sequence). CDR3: CASSLAGGNQPQHF. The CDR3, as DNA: TGTGCCAGCAGCTTAGCAGGGGGAAATCAGCCCCAGCATTTT.

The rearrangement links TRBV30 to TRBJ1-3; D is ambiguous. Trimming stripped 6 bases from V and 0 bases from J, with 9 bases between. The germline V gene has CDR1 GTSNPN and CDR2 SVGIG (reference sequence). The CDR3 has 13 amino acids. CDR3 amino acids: CACTGYSGNTIYF. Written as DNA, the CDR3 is TGTGCCTGCACGGGGTACTCTGGAAACACCATATATTTT. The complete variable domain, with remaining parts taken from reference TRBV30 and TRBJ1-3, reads SQTIHQWPATLVQPVGSPLSLECTVEGTSNPNLYWYRQAAGRGLQLLFYSVGIGQISSEVPQNLSASRPQDRQFILSSKKLLLSDSGFYLCACTGYSGNTIYFGEGSWLTVV.

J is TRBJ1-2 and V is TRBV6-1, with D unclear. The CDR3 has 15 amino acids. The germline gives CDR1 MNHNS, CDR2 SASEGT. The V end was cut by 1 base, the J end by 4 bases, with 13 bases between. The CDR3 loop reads CASSEVSVRGYGYTF. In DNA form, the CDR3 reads TGTGCCAGCAGTGAAGTGTCAGTCCGTGGCTATGGCTACACCTTC.

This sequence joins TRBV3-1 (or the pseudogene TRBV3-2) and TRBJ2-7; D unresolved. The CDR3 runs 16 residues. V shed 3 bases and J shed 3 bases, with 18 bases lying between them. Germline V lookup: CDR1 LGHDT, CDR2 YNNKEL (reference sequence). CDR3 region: CASSHRRHRTLYEQYF. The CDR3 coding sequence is TGTGCCAGCAGCCACAGAAGACACCGGACCCTCTACGAGCAGTACTTC.

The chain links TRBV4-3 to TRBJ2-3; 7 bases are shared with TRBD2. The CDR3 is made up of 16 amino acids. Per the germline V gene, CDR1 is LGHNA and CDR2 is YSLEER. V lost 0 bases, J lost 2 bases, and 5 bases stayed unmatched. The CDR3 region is CASSQETGGATDTQYF. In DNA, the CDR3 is TGCGCCAGCAGCCAAGAGACGGGGGGAGCCACAGATACGCAGTATTTT.

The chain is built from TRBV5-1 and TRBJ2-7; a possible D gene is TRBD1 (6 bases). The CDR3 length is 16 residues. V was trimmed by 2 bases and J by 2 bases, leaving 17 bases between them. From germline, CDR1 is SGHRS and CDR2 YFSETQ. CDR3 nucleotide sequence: TGCGCCAGCAGCTTTCAAACCGGGACACTTACCTACGAGCAGTACTTC. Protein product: CASSFQTGTLTYEQYF.